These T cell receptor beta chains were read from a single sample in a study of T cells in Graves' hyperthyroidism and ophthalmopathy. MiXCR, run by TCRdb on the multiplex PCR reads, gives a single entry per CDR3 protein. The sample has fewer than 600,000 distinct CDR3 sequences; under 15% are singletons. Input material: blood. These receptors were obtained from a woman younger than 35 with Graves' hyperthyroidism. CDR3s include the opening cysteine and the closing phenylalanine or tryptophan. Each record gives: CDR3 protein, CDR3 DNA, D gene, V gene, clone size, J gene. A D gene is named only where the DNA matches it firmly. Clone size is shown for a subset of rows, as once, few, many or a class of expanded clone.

CDR3 protein: CASSLNGRAETQYF
CDR3 DNA: TGTGCCAGCAGCTTAAACGGGAGGGCCGAGACCCAGTACTTC
D gene: TRBD2
V gene: TRBV7-8
clone size: many
J gene: TRBJ2-5

CDR3 protein: CAWEDRGYGYTF
CDR3 DNA: TGTGCCTGGGAGGACAGGGGCTATGGCTACACCTTC
D gene: TRBD1
V gene: TRBV30
clone size: many
J gene: TRBJ1-2

CDR3 protein: CSARAGHNNSPLHF
CDR3 DNA: TGCAGTGCTAGAGCTGGGCACAATAATTCACCCCTCCACTTT
D gene: .
V gene: TRBV20-1
clone size: many
J gene: TRBJ1-6

CDR3 protein: CSVGGVQETQYF
CDR3 DNA: TGCAGCGTTGGAGGGGTCCAAGAGACCCAGTACTTC
D gene: .
V gene: TRBV29-1
clone size: many
J gene: TRBJ2-5

CDR3 protein: CSARISGTEAFF
CDR3 DNA: TGCAGTGCTAGGATCTCGGGCACTGAAGCTTTCTTT
D gene: .
V gene: TRBV20-1
clone size: .
J gene: TRBJ1-1

CDR3 protein: CASSSKREGSSYNEQFF
CDR3 DNA: TGTGCCAGCAGCTCCAAGCGGGAGGGGAGCTCCTACAATGAGCAGTTCTTC
D gene: TRBD2
V gene: TRBV12-3/TRBV12-4
clone size: .
J gene: TRBJ2-1

CDR3 protein: CSASWTSGSDEQFF
CDR3 DNA: TGCAGTGCTAGTTGGACTAGCGGGAGCGATGAGCAGTTCTTC
D gene: TRBD2
V gene: TRBV20-1
clone size: few
J gene: TRBJ2-1

CDR3 protein: CASHRSGRSYNEQFF
CDR3 DNA: TGTGCCAGCCATCGGTCGGGGAGATCCTACAATGAGCAGTTCTTC
D gene: .
V gene: TRBV6-1
clone size: few
J gene: TRBJ2-1

CDR3 protein: CAWSRTSGSYEQYF
CDR3 DNA: TGTGCCTGGAGTCGGACTAGCGGCTCCTACGAGCAGTACTTC
D gene: TRBD2
V gene: TRBV30
clone size: .
J gene: TRBJ2-7

CDR3 protein: CATSRAGYTEAFF
CDR3 DNA: TGTGCCACCAGCAGAGCAGGGTACACTGAAGCTTTCTTT
D gene: .
V gene: TRBV15
clone size: .
J gene: TRBJ1-1

CDR3 protein: CASSQEGRGGNQPQHF
CDR3 DNA: TGCGCCAGCAGCCAAGAAGGACGAGGCGGCAATCAGCCCCAGCATTTT
D gene: .
V gene: TRBV4-1
clone size: .
J gene: TRBJ1-5

CDR3 protein: CASISNRRSSYNSPLHF
CDR3 DNA: TGTGCCAGCATTTCTAACCGACGGAGCTCCTATAATTCACCCCTCCACTTT
D gene: .
V gene: TRBV6-2/TRBV6-3
clone size: many
J gene: TRBJ1-6

CDR3 protein: CASSPKSYSGRVANTGELFF
CDR3 DNA: TGTGCCAGCAGTCCGAAGTCATATAGCGGGAGAGTAGCGAACACCGGGGAGCTGTTTTTT
D gene: TRBD2
V gene: TRBV27
clone size: many
J gene: TRBJ2-2

CDR3 protein: CASSSYNTGELFF
CDR3 DNA: TGCGCCAGCAGCAGTTATAACACCGGGGAGCTGTTTTTT
D gene: .
V gene: TRBV5-1
clone size: few
J gene: TRBJ2-2

CDR3 protein: CASSLGDRGMEQYF
CDR3 DNA: TGTGCCAGCAGTTTGGGGGACAGGGGAATGGAGCAGTACTTC
D gene: TRBD1
V gene: TRBV2
clone size: .
J gene: TRBJ2-7

CDR3 protein: CSASLEVGGPNQPQHF
CDR3 DNA: TGCAGTGCTTCCCTGGAAGTGGGGGGGCCGAATCAGCCCCAGCATTTT
D gene: .
V gene: TRBV20-1
clone size: .
J gene: TRBJ1-5

CDR3 protein: CASSLMAAATEAFF
CDR3 DNA: TGTGCCAGCAGCTTGATGGCAGCGGCCACTGAAGCTTTCTTT
D gene: .
V gene: TRBV5-5
clone size: .
J gene: TRBJ1-1

CDR3 protein: CSAWAGDTDTQYF
CDR3 DNA: TGCAGTGCTTGGGCGGGAGACACAGATACGCAGTATTTT
D gene: TRBD2
V gene: TRBV20-1
clone size: .
J gene: TRBJ2-3

CDR3 protein: CASSLLLDRARDTEAFF
CDR3 DNA: TGCGCCAGCAGCTTGCTGTTGGACAGGGCCCGTGACACTGAAGCTTTCTTT
D gene: TRBD1
V gene: TRBV5-1
clone size: .
J gene: TRBJ1-1

CDR3 protein: CASKRVLNTEAFF
CDR3 DNA: TGTGCCAGCAAAAGGGTTTTGAACACTGAAGCTTTCTTT
D gene: .
V gene: TRBV2
clone size: many
J gene: TRBJ1-1

CDR3 protein: CASLGGRSTYEQYF
CDR3 DNA: TGTGCCAGCTTGGGGGGACGGTCGACCTACGAGCAGTACTTC
D gene: .
V gene: TRBV12-3/TRBV12-4
clone size: many
J gene: TRBJ2-7

CDR3 protein: CASSQDILGSNEQFF
CDR3 DNA: TGTGCCAGCAGCCAAGATATCCTAGGCTCCAATGAGCAGTTCTTC
D gene: .
V gene: TRBV3-1
clone size: many
J gene: TRBJ2-1

CDR3 protein: CASSPVRANVLTF
CDR3 DNA: TGTGCCAGCAGCCCCGTGCGGGCCAACGTCCTGACTTTC
D gene: .
V gene: TRBV7-9
clone size: .
J gene: TRBJ2-6

CDR3 protein: CASSISWQALNTEAFF
CDR3 DNA: TGTGCCAGTAGTATTTCGTGGCAGGCCTTGAACACTGAAGCTTTCTTT
D gene: .
V gene: TRBV19
clone size: many
J gene: TRBJ1-1

CDR3 protein: CASTGEDSTDTQYF
CDR3 DNA: TGCGCCAGCACTGGGGAAGATAGCACAGATACGCAGTATTTT
D gene: .
V gene: TRBV5-1
clone size: many
J gene: TRBJ2-3

CDR3 protein: CASSVVGTGPSGELFF
CDR3 DNA: TGTGCCAGCAGCGTAGTGGGGACAGGGCCCTCCGGGGAGCTGTTTTTT
D gene: TRBD1
V gene: TRBV9
clone size: .
J gene: TRBJ2-2

CDR3 protein: CSSSQGGNTEAFF
CDR3 DNA: TGCAGCTCCTCACAGGGCGGGAACACTGAAGCTTTCTTT
D gene: .
V gene: TRBV29-1
clone size: many
J gene: TRBJ1-1

CDR3 protein: CASSPGQGPFTEAFF
CDR3 DNA: TGTGCCAGCAGTCCGGGACAGGGACCTTTCACTGAAGCTTTCTTT
D gene: TRBD1
V gene: TRBV28
clone size: .
J gene: TRBJ1-1

CDR3 protein: CASSIHRDRNDQPQHF
CDR3 DNA: TGTGCCAGTAGTATACATCGGGACAGGAACGATCAGCCCCAGCATTTT
D gene: TRBD1
V gene: TRBV19
clone size: .
J gene: TRBJ1-5

CDR3 protein: CASREVLNTEAFF
CDR3 DNA: TGTGCCAGCAGGGAGGTTCTGAACACTGAAGCTTTCTTT
D gene: .
V gene: TRBV6-1
clone size: many
J gene: TRBJ1-1

CDR3 protein: CSVETEGYTEAFF
CDR3 DNA: TGCAGCGTTGAAACGGAGGGATACACTGAAGCTTTCTTT
D gene: .
V gene: TRBV29-1
clone size: many
J gene: TRBJ1-1

CDR3 protein: CASSPFDREAFF
CDR3 DNA: TGTGCCAGCAGCCCTTTCGACAGAGAAGCTTTCTTT
D gene: .
V gene: TRBV2
clone size: .
J gene: TRBJ1-1

CDR3 protein: CASSKDSSGANVLTF
CDR3 DNA: TGTGCCAGCAGCAAGGACAGCTCTGGGGCCAACGTCCTGACTTTC
D gene: .
V gene: TRBV11-2
clone size: few
J gene: TRBJ2-6

CDR3 protein: CASSDRRASGTDTQYF
CDR3 DNA: TGTGCCAGCAGTGACCGTCGGGCTAGCGGCACAGATACGCAGTATTTT
D gene: .
V gene: TRBV6-1
clone size: many
J gene: TRBJ2-3

CDR3 protein: CASSSQRSTDTQYF
CDR3 DNA: TGTGCCAGTAGTTCCCAGCGTAGCACAGATACGCAGTATTTT
D gene: .
V gene: TRBV19
clone size: .
J gene: TRBJ2-3

CDR3 protein: CASSPRTGGTYGYTF
CDR3 DNA: TGTGCCAGCAGCCCCCGGACAGGGGGCACCTATGGCTACACCTTC
D gene: TRBD1
V gene: TRBV3-1
clone size: .
J gene: TRBJ1-2

CDR3 protein: CASSVAGTGPYEQYF
CDR3 DNA: TGTGCCAGCAGCGTAGCTGGGACAGGGCCCTACGAGCAGTACTTC
D gene: TRBD1
V gene: TRBV9
clone size: .
J gene: TRBJ2-7

CDR3 protein: CSAASSGRAGDTQYF
CDR3 DNA: TGCAGTGCAGCCTCAAGCGGGAGGGCGGGAGATACGCAGTATTTT
D gene: TRBD2
V gene: TRBV20-1
clone size: few
J gene: TRBJ2-3

CDR3 protein: CASSTGDEYSYGYTF
CDR3 DNA: TGCGCCAGCAGCACTGGGGACGAATACAGTTATGGCTACACCTTC
D gene: .
V gene: TRBV5-1
clone size: many
J gene: TRBJ1-2

CDR3 protein: CSARDLDSADTQYF
CDR3 DNA: TGCAGTGCTAGAGATCTGGACAGTGCAGATACGCAGTATTTT
D gene: .
V gene: TRBV20-1
clone size: .
J gene: TRBJ2-3

CDR3 protein: CSARVGGGYTF
CDR3 DNA: TGCAGTGCTAGAGTCGGAGGCGGCTACACCTTC
D gene: .
V gene: TRBV20-1
clone size: .
J gene: TRBJ1-2